Here is one TCR beta chain with its context. Antigen specificity is unknown. CD45RO-negative CD8 cells positively selected for CCR7 made up the naive population, which excluded terminally differentiated effector memory CD45RA+ cells. The sample is drawn from a study of shared clonotypes between healthy human individuals. Study findings and constraints: Compared with memory subsets, naive subsets generally had larger estimated richness.

CDR3 length: 16 residues. Germline V gives CDR1 MNHEY, CDR2 SMNVEV (reference sequence). The V end lost 3 bases, the J end lost 3 bases, and 18 bases lay between the germline ends. The assay ran at deep level. Profiling relied on immunoSEQ multiplex PCR, and the TCRdb table lists in-frame clones only, not all of them. The table shows about 2 million clones, with approximately 94% occurring only once. The chain couples TRBV27 to TRBJ2-7, with D maybe TRBD1 (5 bases). This sequence originates from a man in his late teens or twenties in good health. What was sequenced was naive CD8+ T cells sorted from blood. As DNA, the CDR3 is TGTGCCAGCAGTTTCTCTCAGGGATCCTTGAGCTACGAGCAGTACTTC. This gives the protein CASSFSQGSLSYEQYF.